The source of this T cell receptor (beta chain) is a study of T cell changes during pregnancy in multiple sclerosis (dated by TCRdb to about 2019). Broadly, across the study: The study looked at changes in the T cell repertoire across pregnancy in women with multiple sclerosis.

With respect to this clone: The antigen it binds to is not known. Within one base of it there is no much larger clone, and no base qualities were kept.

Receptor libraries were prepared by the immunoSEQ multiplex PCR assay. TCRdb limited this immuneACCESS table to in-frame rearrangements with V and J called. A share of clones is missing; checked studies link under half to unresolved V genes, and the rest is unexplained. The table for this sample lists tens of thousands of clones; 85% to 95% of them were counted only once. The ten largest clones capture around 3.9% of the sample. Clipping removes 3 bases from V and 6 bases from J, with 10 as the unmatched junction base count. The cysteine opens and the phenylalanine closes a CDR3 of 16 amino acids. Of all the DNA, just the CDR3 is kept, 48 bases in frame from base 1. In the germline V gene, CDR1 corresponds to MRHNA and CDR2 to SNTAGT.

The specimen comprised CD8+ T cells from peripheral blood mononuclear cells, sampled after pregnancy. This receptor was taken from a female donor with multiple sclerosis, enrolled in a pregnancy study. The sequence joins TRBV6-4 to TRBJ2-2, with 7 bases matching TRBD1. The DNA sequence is TGTGCCAGCAGTGAGGAAGCAGGGGGTGTATCCGGGGAGCTGTTTTTT. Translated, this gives CASSEEAGGVSGELFF.